Presented here are 11 T cell receptor beta chains from one specimen sequenced in a study of control samples from healthy donors and cancer patients (dated by TCRdb to the early 2020s). To prepare the library, the immunoSEQ multiplex PCR assay was applied. Entries here come from immuneACCESS through TCRdb and include only in-frame sequences with V and J called. Some clones fail to appear in such tables; in the studies checked, an unresolved V gene covers under half of the shortfall, and the cause of the remainder is unknown. The sample table holds 100,000 to 150,000 clones, of which over 85% were seen once. Around 5.1% of the sample belongs to the ten largest clones. Source material: blood. These TCRs come from a man between 18 and 35 years old in good health.

Comment on this clone: Other DNA sequences within the sample encode an identical CDR3. The rearrangement uses TRBV28 and TRBJ1-2; maybe TRBD1 (5 bases). V lost 2 bases to trimming and J lost 2 bases, with 6 bases between them. The germline CDR1 and CDR2 sequences are MDHEN and SYDVKM. CDR3 size: 13 residues. The CDR3 sequence: CASSLPGNYGYTF. The CDR3 bases are TGTGCCAGCAGTTTACCAGGGAACTATGGCTACACCTTC.

This clone was recorded only once. The rearrangement uses TRBV19 and TRBJ2-7, with D possibly being TRBD2 (7 bases). Germline values: CDR1 LNHDA, CDR2 SQIVND (reference sequence). V lost 3 bases, J lost 7 bases, and 22 bases lay in between. The CDR3 sequence is 16 residues long. The DNA for the CDR3 is TGTGCCAGTAGTATGGTTGCGGGGGCCATCTACGTTGAGCAGTACTTC. It encodes CASSMVAGAIYVEQYF.

The chain recombines TRBV27 with TRBJ2-2, with TRBD1 as a possible D gene (6 bases). The CDR3 has 16 residues. Germline V gives CDR1 MNHEY, CDR2 SMNVEV (reference sequence). V was pared by 4 bases and J by 6 bases, with 18 bases between. The CDR3 here is CASSSQNREGAGELFF. Here the CDR3 DNA reads TGTGCCAGCAGTTCACAGAACAGGGAAGGCGCCGGGGAGCTGTTTTTT.

The chain recombines TRBV19 with TRBJ1-5, with D unclear. CDR1 and CDR2 from the germline V gene are LNHDA and SQIVND (reference sequence). The CDR3 is 14 amino acids. Trimming shortened V by 7 bases and J by 1 base, and 11 bases separated the two germline ends. CDR3 DNA sequence: TGTGCCAGTACCATGCGGGAGAGCAATCAGCCCCAGCATTTT. Translation gives CASTMRESNQPQHF.

This clone was seen a single time. The chain links TRBV10-3 to TRBJ1-2; 7 positions match TRBD1. Germline V CDR1 and CDR2: ENHRY, SYGVKD. The CDR3 is made up of 12 amino acids. Trimming removed 5 bases from V and 8 bases from J; junction bases left unmatched: 5. In DNA, the CDR3 is TGTGCCATCAGTCCCCAGGGGGGAGGCTACACCTTC. Encoded protein: CAISPQGGGYTF.

The V and J genes are TRBV9 and TRBJ2-1; 7 nucleotides agree with TRBD2. J lost 7 bases, V lost 0 bases, and 13 bases had no gene match. The length of the CDR3 is 17 residues. Per the germline V gene, CDR1 is SGDLS and CDR2 is YYNGEE. The CDR3 sequence is CASSVDPSPGGMNEQFF. The CDR3 region has the DNA TGTGCCAGCAGCGTAGATCCTTCCCCCGGGGGGATGAATGAGCAGTTCTTC.

The V gene is TRBV12-3 or TRBV12-4, the J gene TRBJ1-2; tentatively, D is TRBD1 (6 bases). With 4 bases removed from V and 0 bases from J, the gap between germline ends came to 6 bases. The CDR3 extends over 13 amino acids. CDR3 in DNA: TGTGCCAGCAGTTGGGACACTAACTATGGCTACACCTTC. Its protein product is CASSWDTNYGYTF.

The V and J genes are TRBV4-2 and TRBJ2-1; possibly TRBD2 for D (5 bases). V was cut by 4 bases and J by 4 bases, with 26 bases left in between. Germline loops: CDR1 LGHNA, CDR2 YNFKEQ. The CDR3 loop spans 19 amino acids. CDR3 residues: CASSPFSGSDSQPYNEQFF. DNA of the CDR3: TGTGCCAGCAGCCCTTTCTCAGGCTCGGACTCTCAACCTTACAATGAGCAGTTCTTC.

This chain connects TRBV10-3 to TRBJ2-7, with TRBD1 matching 12 bases. This CDR3 comprises 16 residues. The germline CDR1 and CDR2 sequences are ENHRY and SYGVKD. V lost 6 bases and J lost 6; bases outside the gene matches: 12. The CDR3 sequence is CAIRDGPGQGASEQYF. As DNA, the CDR3 is TGTGCCATCAGGGATGGACCGGGACAGGGGGCGTCCGAGCAGTACTTC.

This chain connects TRBV10-1 to TRBJ2-5; the D is unclear. V dropped 3 bases and J dropped 4 bases, with 21 bases sitting between them. The CDR3 covers 17 residues. Germline CDR1 is WNHNN and CDR2 is SYGVQD (reference sequence). The CDR3 DNA reads as TGCGCCAGCAGTGACCCTCTTCACATAGTCAGTCGAGAGACCCAGTACTTC. Amino acids: CASSDPLHIVSRETQYF.

This chain links TRBV2 with TRBJ1-1; TRBD1 aligns across 8 bases. From germline, CDR1 is SNHLY and CDR2 FYNNEI. The CDR3 length is 16 residues. The V gene end was trimmed by 2 bases and the J gene end by 4 bases; junction bases not matched to a gene: 9. This chain's CDR3 is CASSESRGGQGTEAFF. CDR3 bases: TGTGCCAGCAGTGAATCTCGGGGAGGACAGGGCACTGAAGCTTTCTTT.